The 12 T cell receptor beta chains below come from one sample, sequenced in a study of T-cell reconstitution after alpha-beta-depleted transplantation in children. Preparation of the TCRbeta library involved a method that used unique molecular identifiers. MiXCR, applied by TCRdb to the PCR reads, yields one record per CDR3 protein. Of about 690,000 distinct CDR3 sequences listed, 16% are singletons. Sample: PBMCs from the stem cell graft donor, taken from the stem cell graft. The receptors here all came from a human donor who donated a stem cell graft to a child with acute myeloid leukemia.

This clonotype showed up many times. The chain joins TRBV20-1 to TRBJ1-2, with 8 bases that match TRBD1. The germline CDR1 and CDR2 sequences are DFQATT and SNEGSKA (reference sequence). The junction had 15 bases not matched to a gene; V was cut back by 3 bases and J by 6 bases. The CDR3 totals 16 residues. The CDR3 DNA sequence: TGCAGTGCTAGTATTGTCCCAGGGGGCGGTCAGGATGGCTACACCTTC. Protein sequence: CSASIVPGGGQDGYTF.

This clonotype was seen at least ten times. This sequence joins TRBV29-1 and TRBJ2-7; D not resolved. The CDR3 is made up of 9 amino acids. CDR1 is SQVTM and CDR2 is ANQGSEA in the germline V gene. CDR3 loop: CSEEYEQYF. The CDR3 bases are TGCAGTGAAGAGTACGAGCAGTACTTC.

This clonotype was detected a few times. The chain couples TRBV5-1 to TRBJ1-1; no clear D gene. The germline V gene encodes CDR1 SGHRS and CDR2 YFSETQ. Trimming took off 4 bases at V and 4 bases at J, with 17 bases between the two ends. The CDR3 has 15 residues. As DNA, the CDR3 is TGCGCCAGCAGCCAGTTGGAGGCGATCGGCACTGAAGCTTTCTTT. Translation gives CASSQLEAIGTEAFF.

This clonotype was detected many times. The V gene is TRBV5-5, the J gene TRBJ2-5, with TRBD1 identical over 9 bases. The trim removed 4 bases at V and 3 bases at J, leaving 4 bases unmatched. Germline loops: CDR1 SGHKS, CDR2 YYEKEE (reference sequence). The CDR3 sequence is 14 residues long. CDR3: CASSGWTGEETQYF. The CDR3 coding sequence is TGTGCCAGCAGCGGTTGGACAGGGGAAGAGACCCAGTACTTC.

The V call is TRBV20-1, the J call TRBJ2-1; 10 bases are a match to TRBD2. CDR3 length: 15 residues. With V trimmed by 3 bases and J by 7 bases, 9 bases remained unmatched. The germline V gene has CDR1 DFQATT and CDR2 SNEGSKA (reference sequence). CDR3 bases: TGCAGTGCTAGGTTAGCGGGGGGTCCCTGGAATGAGCAGTTCTTC. It encodes CSARLAGGPWNEQFF.

This chain links TRBV5-1 with TRBJ2-3, with D unclear. V was pared by 0 bases and J by 5 bases, with 10 bases between. The germline V gene encodes CDR1 SGHRS and CDR2 YFSETQ. The CDR3 spans 14 residues. This CDR3 reads CASSLVERRDTQYF. The CDR3 DNA reads TGCGCCAGCAGCTTGGTGGAAAGGAGAGATACGCAGTATTTT. The full variable domain, rest sourced from reference TRBV5-1 and TRBJ2-3, is KAGVTQTPRYLIKTRGQQVTLSCSPISGHRSVSWYQQTPGQGLQFLFEYFSETQRNKGNFPGRFSGRQFSNSRSEMNVSTLELGDSALYLCASSLVERRDTQYFGPGTRLTVL.

CDR3 residues: CASSFGGGLRTDTQYF. CDR3 DNA sequence: TGTGCCAGCAGTTTTGGGGGGGGTTTACGCACAGATACGCAGTATTTT. The chain combines TRBV12-3 or TRBV12-4 with TRBJ2-3, with TRBD2 matching over 7 bases. This CDR3 has 16 residues. V shed 3 bases and J 1 base; nucleotides not matched to a gene: 7.

This clonotype was detected many times. The V call is TRBV20-1, the J call TRBJ2-7; 7 nucleotides match TRBD2. The ends lost 5 bases at V and 4 bases at J; junction bases unmatched: 11. CDR1 is DFQATT, CDR2 SNEGSKA, per germline (reference sequence). CDR3 size: 14 residues. The CDR3 region is CSASPPGGGYEQYF. The CDR3 coding sequence is TGCAGTGCTTCTCCCCCGGGGGGAGGATACGAGCAGTACTTC.

This clonotype was recorded at least ten times. The CDR3 DNA follows: TGCAGTGCTAGAGAACAGACATGGTACCAAGAGACCCAGTACTTC. Amino acid sequence: CSAREQTWYQETQYF. The chain recombines TRBV20-1 with TRBJ2-5, with D unclear. Trimming took 0 bases from V and 0 from J, leaving 11 bases between them. CDR1 is DFQATT, CDR2 SNEGSKA, per germline (reference sequence). The CDR3 consists of 15 residues.

The V and J genes are TRBV6-2 or TRBV6-3 and TRBJ1-1; D unclear. Trimming shortened V by 5 bases and J by 0 bases, and 7 bases separated the two germline ends. The CDR3 length is 13 residues. Germline values: CDR1 MNHEY, CDR2 SVGEGT. CDR3 sequence: CASSPFLNTEAFF. For the CDR3, the DNA is TGTGCCAGCAGTCCCTTTCTGAACACTGAAGCTTTCTTT.

This clonotype was recorded at least ten times. This sequence joins TRBV9 and TRBJ2-6; possibly TRBD1 for D (5 bases). The CDR3 runs to 15 residues. Germline lookup yields CDR1 SGDLS and CDR2 YYNGEE. V dropped 4 bases and J dropped 2 bases, with 10 bases sitting between them. The CDR3 sequence is CASSFRVAGANVLTF. CDR3 in DNA: TGTGCCAGCAGCTTCAGGGTGGCTGGGGCCAACGTCCTGACTTTC.

The chain couples TRBV5-1 to TRBJ1-5; D remains ambiguous. Per the germline V gene, CDR1 is SGHRS and CDR2 is YFSETQ. This CDR3 comprises 13 residues. V lost 1 base and J 6 bases, leaving 8 bases between the germline ends. The CDR3: CASSLSWGQPQHF. In DNA, the CDR3 is TGCGCCAGCAGCTTGAGCTGGGGTCAGCCCCAGCATTTT.